Listed below are T cell receptor beta chains from one sample, sequenced in a study of low-dose radiotherapy and immunotherapy resistance in tumors. TCRdb re-derived calls from the reads in MiXCR, one entry per CDR3 protein. The sample yields over 55,000 distinct CDR3 sequences, roughly 31% seen once. Sequencing was performed on PBMCs, taken before treatment. The source is a female donor with ovarian cancer. The CDR3 runs from the conserved cysteine through the conserved F or W.

J,V,CDR3
TRBJ1-2,TRBV5-6,CASSLRARGGYTF
TRBJ2-5,TRBV10-3,CAIRSFGETQYF
TRBJ1-2,TRBV28,CASSPGTNYGYTF
TRBJ1-5,TRBV2,CASSHPGRRGGADSNQPQHF
TRBJ1-3,TRBV28,CASSGTDLIAGNTIYF
TRBJ1-5,TRBV10-3,CAISESRISNQPQHF
TRBJ2-5,TRBV24-1,CATSDAGTVQETQYF
TRBJ2-1,TRBV11-2,CASSPLGLAGYNEQFF
TRBJ2-1,TRBV5-1,CASSLMVDNEQFF
TRBJ1-5,TRBV23-1,CASSQSDLYPAGGVRKPQHF
TRBJ2-3,TRBV19,CASSITGTGDADTQYF
TRBJ2-7,TRBV7-2,CASSLLGGGLVPYEQYF
TRBJ2-6,TRBV30,CAWSVIRRRDYRANVLTF
TRBJ1-6,TRBV12-3/TRBV12-4,CASSLPGGNENSPLHF
TRBJ2-7,TRBV10-3,CAIADKAGQYF
TRBJ1-2,TRBV4-1,CASSQEKGAGGYTF
TRBJ2-2,TRBV7-8,CASSAVGSPNTGELFF
TRBJ1-6,TRBV3-1,CASSRYSTGANSPLHF
TRBJ2-2,TRBV13,CASSPPTSGGNTGELFF
TRBJ1-4,TRBV5-4,CASSLEGGRNEKLFF
TRBJ2-2,TRBV19,CASSSGTRYTGELFF
TRBJ2-3,TRBV7-9,CASSLRTSGRGPDTQYF
TRBJ1-1,TRBV5-5,CASSLGRGGGLGPLTAVTEAFF
TRBJ2-1,TRBV28,CASNVAVSYNEQFF
TRBJ2-1,TRBV3-1,CASSKPGLGQSVQFF
TRBJ2-1,TRBV6-5,CASSGYGTGDVNEQFF
TRBJ1-4,TRBV7-2,CASSLAAGGTNEKLFF
TRBJ2-3,TRBV6-2/TRBV6-3,CASSDSGGPSYTQYF
TRBJ2-3,TRBV2,CASIPSGGSPDTQYF
TRBJ1-2,TRBV7-9,CASSFDRVGYGYTF
TRBJ2-7,TRBV18,CASSPSSGQGYEQYF
TRBJ1-3,TRBV11-2,CASSLGGGNTIYF
TRBJ1-2,TRBV6-2/TRBV6-3,CASRRPGLEGNYGYTF
TRBJ1-3,TRBV30,CAWNKGGSGNTIYF
TRBJ1-2,TRBV30,CAWRQGRVEGYGYTF
TRBJ2-7,TRBV11-1,CASSLERQVYEQYF
TRBJ2-1,TRBV28,CASSSAGAAGYNEQFF
TRBJ1-4,TRBV5-1,CASSPTGGTNEKLFF
TRBJ2-2,TRBV24-1,CATSLVGTGELFF
TRBJ2-3,TRBV6-6,CASTQADIAGGSADTQYF
TRBJ2-2,TRBV2,CASSEARPSGGELFF
TRBJ2-1,TRBV20-1,CSASVRAGVYREQFF
TRBJ1-5,TRBV6-1,CASSYDVTQPQHF
TRBJ2-1,TRBV5-1,CASSPSTSGWSFF
TRBJ2-3,TRBV19,CASRGSGTDTQYF
TRBJ2-5,TRBV5-4,CASSPGTDQETQYF
TRBJ1-6,TRBV15,CATSRTGTGGSPLHF